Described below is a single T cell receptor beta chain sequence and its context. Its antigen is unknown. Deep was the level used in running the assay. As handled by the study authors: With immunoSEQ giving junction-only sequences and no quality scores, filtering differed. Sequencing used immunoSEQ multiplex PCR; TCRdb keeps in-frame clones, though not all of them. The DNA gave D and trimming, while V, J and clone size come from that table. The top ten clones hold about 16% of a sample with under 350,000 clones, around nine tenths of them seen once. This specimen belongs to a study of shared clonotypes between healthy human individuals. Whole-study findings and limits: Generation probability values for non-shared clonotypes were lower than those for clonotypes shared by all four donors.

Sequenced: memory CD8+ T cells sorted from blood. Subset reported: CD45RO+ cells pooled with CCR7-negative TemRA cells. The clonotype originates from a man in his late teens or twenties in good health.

In DNA form, the CDR3 reads TGTGCCAGCAGCTTGGCCGCAGGGTGGGACAATGAGCAGTTCTTC. It specifies CASSLAAGWDNEQFF. The J gene is TRBJ2-1, the V gene TRBV5-4; the D gene is possibly TRBD1 (5 bases). Trimming left V 0 bases short and J 5 bases short, with 12 bases between. The CDR3 has 15 amino acids. Looked up from germline, CDR1 is SGHNT and CDR2 is YYREEE (reference sequence).